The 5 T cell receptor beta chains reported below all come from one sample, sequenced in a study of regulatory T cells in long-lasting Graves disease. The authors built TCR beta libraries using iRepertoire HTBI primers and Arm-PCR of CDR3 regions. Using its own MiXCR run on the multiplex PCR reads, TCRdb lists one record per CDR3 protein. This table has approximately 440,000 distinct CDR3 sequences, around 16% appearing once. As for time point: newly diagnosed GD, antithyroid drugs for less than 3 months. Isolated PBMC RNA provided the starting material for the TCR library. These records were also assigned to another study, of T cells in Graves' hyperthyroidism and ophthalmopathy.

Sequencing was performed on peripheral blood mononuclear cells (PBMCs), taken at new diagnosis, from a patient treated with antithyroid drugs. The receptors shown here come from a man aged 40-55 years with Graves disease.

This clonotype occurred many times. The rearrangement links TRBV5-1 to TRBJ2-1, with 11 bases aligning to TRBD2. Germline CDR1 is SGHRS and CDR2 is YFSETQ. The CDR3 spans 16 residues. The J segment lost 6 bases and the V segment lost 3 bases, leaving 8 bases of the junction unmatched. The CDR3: CASSSATSGEFNEQFF. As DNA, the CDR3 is TGCGCCAGCAGCTCCGCGACTAGCGGGGAATTCAATGAGCAGTTCTTC.

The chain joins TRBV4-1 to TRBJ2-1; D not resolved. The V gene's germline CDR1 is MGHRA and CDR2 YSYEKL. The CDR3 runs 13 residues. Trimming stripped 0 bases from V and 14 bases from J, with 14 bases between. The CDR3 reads CASSQETPRQKFF. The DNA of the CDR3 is TGCGCCAGCAGCCAAGAAACGCCAAGGCAAAAGTTCTTC.

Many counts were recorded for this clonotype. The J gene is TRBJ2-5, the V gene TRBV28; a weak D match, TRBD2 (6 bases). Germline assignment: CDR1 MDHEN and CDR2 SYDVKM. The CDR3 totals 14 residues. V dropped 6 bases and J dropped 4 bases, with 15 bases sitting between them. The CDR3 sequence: CASRPGGAIETQYF. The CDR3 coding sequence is TGTGCCAGCAGACCCGGGGGAGCAATAGAGACCCAGTACTTC.

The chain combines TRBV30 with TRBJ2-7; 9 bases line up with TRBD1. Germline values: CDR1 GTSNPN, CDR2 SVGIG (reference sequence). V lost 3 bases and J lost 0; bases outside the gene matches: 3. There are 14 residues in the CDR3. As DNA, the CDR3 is TGTGCCTGGAGGGGACAGGGAAGCTCCTACGAGCAGTACTTC. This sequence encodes CAWRGQGSSYEQYF.

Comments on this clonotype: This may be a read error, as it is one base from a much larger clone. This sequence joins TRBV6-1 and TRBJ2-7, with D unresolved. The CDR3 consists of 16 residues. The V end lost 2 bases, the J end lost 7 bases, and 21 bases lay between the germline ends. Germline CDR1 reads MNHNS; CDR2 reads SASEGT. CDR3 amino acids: CASSEYTTRSYNEQYF. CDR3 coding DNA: TGTGCCAGCAGTGAATACACTACCCGCTCCTACAATGAGCAGTACTTC.